These 22 T cell receptor beta chains originate from one sample sequenced in a study of blood T cell repertoires in COVID-19. The assay was immunoSEQ multiplex PCR, and TCRdb's table has in-frame clones only and misses some. The sample records some 130,000 clones, roughly 85% being singletons. Material: peripheral blood. Receptors were obtained from a man aged 55 to 70 with acute or convalescent COVID-19.

This clone appeared once. An end of the junction differs from the germline gene, which may be a read error. The V call is TRBV29-1, the J call TRBJ1-4; D not resolved. The CDR3 consists of 14 residues. Germline lookup yields CDR1 SQVTM and CDR2 ANQGSEA. The CDR3 reads CSVEGGARGEKLFF. The DNA for the CDR3 is TGCAGCGTGGAAGGTGGAGCGCGGGGTGAAAAACTGTTTTTT.

The chain links TRBV28 to TRBJ2-3; D ambiguous. Trimming removed 2 bases at V and 4 bases at J, with 4 bases between. The CDR3 is made up of 12 amino acids. Germline lookup yields CDR1 MDHEN and CDR2 SYDVKM. CDR3 protein: CASSLRADTQYF. Written as DNA, the CDR3 is TGTGCCAGCAGTTTACGAGCAGATACGCAGTATTTT.

The V call is TRBV19, the J call TRBJ2-5, with 7 bases aligning to TRBD2. The CDR3 contains 15 residues. Germline CDR1 LNHDA, CDR2 SQIVND (reference sequence). The V and J ends lost 6 bases and 1 base, in that order; junction bases with no gene match: 8. CDR3 coding DNA: TGTGCCAGTAGGTCCGGGGCTAGCGGCCAAGAGACCCAGTACTTC. Amino acids: CASRSGASGQETQYF. The entire variable domain, with the rest obtained from reference TRBV19 and TRBJ2-5, is as follows: DGGITQSPKYLFRKEGQNVTLSCEQNLNHDAMYWYRQDPGQGLRLIYYSQIVNDFQKGDIAEGYSVSREKKESFPLTVTSAQKNPTAFYLCASRSGASGQETQYFGPGTRLLVL.

CDR3: CASSVDIFGDEAFF. The CDR3 DNA follows: TGTGCCAGCAGCGTAGATATTTTCGGAGACGAAGCTTTCTTT. This sequence joins TRBV9 and TRBJ1-1; D is uncertain. Germline CDR1 SGDLS, CDR2 YYNGEE. Deletions cut 0 bases from V and 8 bases from J, with 14 bases between. The CDR3 is made up of 14 amino acids.

This clone was seen at least ten times. V is TRBV5-1 and J is TRBJ1-3; D perhaps matches TRBD1 (6 bases). Trimming left V 4 bases short and J 2 bases short, with 16 bases between. Germline lookup yields CDR1 SGHRS and CDR2 YFSETQ. The CDR3 runs to 16 residues. The CDR3 DNA sequence: TGCGCCAGCAGCACACTACCGCAGGGGACTGGAAACACCATATATTTT. Its protein is CASSTLPQGTGNTIYF. Full variable domain (outside the CDR3, taken from reference TRBV5-1 and TRBJ1-3): KAGVTQTPRYLIKTRGQQVTLSCSPISGHRSVSWYQQTPGQGLQFLFEYFSETQRNKGNFPGRFSGRQFSNSRSEMNVSTLELGDSALYLCASSTLPQGTGNTIYFGEGSWLTVV.

The CDR3 sequence is CASSGQGSFNQPQHF. In nucleotides, the CDR3 is TGTGCCAGCAGCGGACAGGGCTCCTTCAATCAGCCCCAGCATTTT. J is TRBJ1-5 and V is TRBV2, with 8 nucleotides matching TRBD1. With 6 bases clipped from V and 3 bases from J, the junction kept 7 bases outside the gene matches. The germline CDR1 and CDR2 sequences are SNHLY and FYNNEI. This CDR3 has 15 amino acids.

The chain joins TRBV6-5 to TRBJ2-1, with D unclear. CDR3 size: 11 residues. V lost 4 bases and J lost 9, with 7 bases in between. In germline, CDR1 is MNHEY, CDR2 SVGAGI. The CDR3 DNA follows: TGTGCCAGCAGTTCGGGTGGTGAGCAGTTCTTC. Residues: CASSSGGEQFF.

V is TRBV11-1 and J is TRBJ1-1; D unclear. The CDR3 spans 14 residues. Germline assignment: CDR1 SGHAT and CDR2 FQDESV (reference sequence). V lost 1 base to trimming and J lost 5 bases, with 11 bases between them. Here the CDR3 reads CASSLGGSRTEAFF. CDR3 bases: TGTGCCAGCAGCTTAGGAGGGAGTAGGACTGAAGCTTTCTTT.

J is TRBJ2-7 and V is TRBV28; 7 nucleotides match TRBD1. CDR1 is MDHEN, CDR2 SYDVKM, per germline. Trimming at V came to 7 bases and at J to 2 bases, leaving 2 bases not matched to a gene. This CDR3 is built from 12 residues. CDR3 sequence reads: CASTGGPYEQYF. CDR3 bases: TGTGCCAGCACAGGGGGACCCTACGAGCAGTACTTC.

V gene TRBV19 combines with J gene TRBJ1-1; 7 nucleotides align to TRBD1. Germline CDR1 LNHDA, CDR2 SQIVND (reference sequence). V was clipped by 1 base and J by 1 base; unmatched bases: 15. The CDR3 has 19 residues. Here the CDR3 reads CASSIAPHRDSERNTEAFF. The DNA for the CDR3 is TGTGCCAGTAGTATAGCCCCACACCGGGACAGCGAGCGGAACACTGAAGCTTTCTTT.

The CDR3 DNA reads TGTGCCAGCAGTTACTCAGGGGGAGAAACTGATGAGCAGTTCTTC. This sequence encodes CASSYSGGETDEQFF. V usage is TRBV6-2 or TRBV6-3 and J usage is TRBJ2-1; tentatively, D is TRBD1 (6 bases). The V and J ends lost 0 bases and 8 bases respectively, with 14 bases between them. Germline V gene data show CDR1 as MNHEY and CDR2 as SVGEGT. The CDR3 is 15 amino acids.

The chain is built from TRBV10-3 and TRBJ2-7, with a possible D match to TRBD1 (6 bases). The CDR3 is 14 amino acids. V lost 4 bases to trimming and J lost 2 bases, with 12 bases between them. Germline loops: CDR1 ENHRY, CDR2 SYGVKD. This chain's CDR3 is CAISGTAPTYEQYF. The DNA of the CDR3 is TGTGCCATCAGTGGGACAGCCCCAACCTACGAGCAGTACTTC.

The chain joins TRBV5-1 to TRBJ2-5, with D perhaps matching TRBD2 (6 bases). The CDR3 is 14 amino acids. The germline V gene has CDR1 SGHRS and CDR2 YFSETQ. V lost 1 base and J 4 bases, leaving 11 bases between the germline ends. The DNA for the CDR3 is TGCGCCAGCAGCTTGTCGGGAGAAAGAGAGACCCAGTACTTC. Translated, it gives CASSLSGERETQYF.

The rearrangement links TRBV27 to TRBJ1-5; 7 nucleotides match TRBD1. Germline V gene data show CDR1 as MNHEY and CDR2 as SMNVEV (reference sequence). V lost 2 bases, J lost 0 bases, and 7 bases stayed unmatched. CDR3 length: 17 residues. The CDR3 coding sequence is TGTGCCAGCAGTTTAGAGGGGGCTACTGTTAGCAATCAGCCCCAGCATTTT. Translated, it gives CASSLEGATVSNQPQHF.

V is TRBV10-3 and J is TRBJ2-2, with D tentatively TRBD1 (5 bases). Trimming took off 8 bases at V and 4 bases at J, with 14 bases between the two ends. The CDR3 has 14 residues. Germline CDR1 and CDR2: ENHRY and SYGVKD. CDR3 sequence (DNA): TGTGCCATCTTCCCAGGGCCGGGCACCGGGGAGCTGTTTTTT. Residues: CAIFPGPGTGELFF.

This clone came up many times. The V call is TRBV5-1, the J call TRBJ2-6; D might be TRBD1 (6 bases). The CDR3 extends over 15 amino acids. The germline gives CDR1 SGHRS, CDR2 YFSETQ. Trimming left V 4 bases short and J 1 base short, with 9 bases between. The CDR3, as DNA: TGCGCCAGCAGCCCCGACAGGTCTGGGGCCAACGTCCTGACTTTC. It codes for CASSPDRSGANVLTF.

The chain links TRBV2 to TRBJ2-7, with D maybe TRBD2 (6 bases). The CDR3 consists of 14 residues. Germline CDR1 reads SNHLY; CDR2 reads FYNNEI. V was shortened by 7 bases and J by 3 bases, with 16 bases between the two germline ends. Here the CDR3 DNA reads TGTGCCAGCAAGCCCGGGACTTGGGACTACGAGCAGTACTTC. Protein: CASKPGTWDYEQYF.

This clone has just one count. The chain employs TRBV28 and TRBJ1-1; tentatively, D is TRBD1 (6 bases). CDR1 and CDR2 (germline): MDHEN, SYDVKM. This CDR3 is 14 amino acids long. V lost 5 bases, J lost 4 bases, and 14 bases lay in between. The CDR3 DNA is TGTGCCAGCAGTCCCACAGGGCGATTCACTGAAGCTTTCTTT. This encodes CASSPTGRFTEAFF.

Here the CDR3 reads CASTLGLAQYNEQFF. The CDR3 DNA follows: TGTGCCAGCACCCTGGGACTAGCGCAGTACAATGAGCAGTTCTTC. This chain connects TRBV6-5 to TRBJ2-1; 10 positions match TRBD2. The CDR3 has 15 residues. J was trimmed by 4 bases and V by 7 bases; bases with no gene match: 7. Germline V gene sequence: CDR1 MNHEY, CDR2 SVGAGI.

The chain has TRBV7-9 and TRBJ2-7; tentative D call: TRBD2 (5 bases). Looked up from germline, CDR1 is SEHNR and CDR2 is FQNEAQ (reference sequence). Trimming shortened V by 0 bases and J by 3 bases, and 9 bases separated the two germline ends. The CDR3 has 14 amino acids. The CDR3 loop is CASSLANRGYEQYF. The CDR3 DNA reads as TGTGCCAGCAGCTTAGCGAACCGGGGCTACGAGCAGTACTTC.

Details on this clone: At one of its ends the junction is not consistent with the germline gene, which may arise from a read error. The chain is built from TRBV6-2 or TRBV6-3 and TRBJ1-1; 8 nucleotides line up with TRBD1. The CDR3 has 17 amino acids. CDR1 MNHEY and CDR2 SVGEGT come from the germline V gene. The CDR3 DNA follows: TGTGCCAGCAGTAACTCACGACAGGGGTGGATGAACACTGAAGCTTTCTTT. It is translated as CASSNSRQGWMNTEAFF.

The chain employs TRBV28 and TRBJ2-1, with D tentatively TRBD1 (7 bases). The CDR3 length is 15 residues. Germline-derived CDR1 and CDR2 are MDHEN and SYDVKM. Trimming took 5 bases from V and 4 from J, leaving 15 bases between them. The CDR3 DNA sequence: TGTGCCAGCAGTGGGGGGACAGCTCAGTACAATGAGCAGTTCTTC. It translates to CASSGGTAQYNEQFF.